This passage covers 15 T cell receptor beta chains from one sample sequenced in a study of shared clonotypes between healthy human individuals. Some clones are missing from TCRdb's copy, which holds only in-frame ones; the method was immunoSEQ multiplex PCR. The sample holds approximately 1,000,000 clones, around 78% seen once. What was sequenced was memory CD4+ T cells from PBMCs. As to subset: CD45RA-negative fraction. The receptors come from a man aged 18 to 30 in good health. Some clones in this sample may be carry-over from other donors' samples.

This chain joins TRBV4-1 and TRBJ2-5, with unresolved D. The CDR3 sequence is 14 residues long. Deletions cut 4 bases from V and 4 bases from J, with 13 bases between. Germline V lookup: CDR1 MGHRA, CDR2 YSYEKL. The CDR3 loop reads CASSLVHSGETQYF. The CDR3 DNA sequence: TGCGCCAGCAGCCTGGTACATTCCGGAGAGACCCAGTACTTC.

This chain uses TRBV25-1 with TRBJ2-7, with 15 nucleotides matching TRBD2. From germline, CDR1 is MGHDK and CDR2 SYGVNS. The CDR3 contains 17 residues. V lost 8 bases, J lost 4 bases, and 12 bases stayed unmatched. This CDR3 reads CASAWGTSGRLGYEQYF. The CDR3 nucleotides read TGTGCCAGCGCTTGGGGGACTAGCGGGAGGTTGGGGTACGAGCAGTACTTC.

This clone occurred once. The chain employs TRBV6-1 and TRBJ2-3; either TRBD1 or TRBD2 may fit D (5 bases each). This CDR3 contains 16 residues. Trimming stripped 3 bases from V and 5 bases from J, with 18 bases between. The germline V gene encodes CDR1 MNHNS and CDR2 SASEGT. This chain's CDR3 is CASSEIGTPAGDTQYF. The DNA for the CDR3 is TGTGCCAGCAGTGAGATTGGGACCCCCGCTGGAGATACGCAGTATTTT.

As for this clone: Other nucleotide sequences in the sample specify the same CDR3. This chain uses TRBV6-5 with TRBJ2-7; D ambiguous. V gave up 0 bases and J gave up 3 bases, with 6 bases separating them. The germline gives CDR1 MNHEY, CDR2 SVGAGI. The CDR3 runs 13 residues. CDR3 loop: CASSYSASYEQYF. CDR3 nucleotides: TGTGCCAGCAGTTACTCGGCTAGCTACGAGCAGTACTTC.

This clone was seen once. This sequence joins TRBV6-1 and TRBJ1-5, with D unclear. The V gene lost 2 bases and the J gene lost 1 base, with 6 bases spanning the gap. The CDR3 runs to 14 residues. Germline CDR1 and CDR2: MNHNS and SASEGT. CDR3 sequence reads: CASSEQASNQPQHF. The DNA for the CDR3 is TGTGCCAGCAGTGAACAGGCCAGCAATCAGCCCCAGCATTTT.

Comment on this clone: This specimen includes other DNA sequences encoding the same CDR3. J is TRBJ2-5 and V is TRBV7-9; TRBD1 agrees at 11 bases. CDR3 size: 14 residues. J gave up 4 bases and V 3 bases, and 1 base lay outside the gene matches. Germline lookup yields CDR1 SEHNR and CDR2 FQNEAQ (reference sequence). CDR3 DNA: TGTGCCAGCAGCTTGGGGACAGGGGGAGAGACCCAGTACTTC. Encoded protein: CASSLGTGGETQYF.

On this clone: Other DNA sequences of this sample code for an identical CDR3. This chain connects TRBV27 to TRBJ2-3, with D perhaps matching TRBD1 or TRBD2 (6 bases each). The CDR3 consists of 15 residues. V lost 0 bases and J 5 bases, leaving 12 bases between the germline ends. The germline CDR1 and CDR2 sequences are MNHEY and SMNVEV (reference sequence). CDR3 amino acids: CASSLSPGAGDTQYF. CDR3 nucleotide sequence: TGTGCCAGCAGTTTATCGCCGGGGGCCGGAGATACGCAGTATTTT.

This clone appeared a single time. The chain links TRBV7-9 to TRBJ2-7; D may be TRBD1 (6 bases). Germline V gene sequence: CDR1 SEHNR, CDR2 FQNEAQ (reference sequence). The V end was cut by 7 bases, the J end by 3 bases, with 19 bases between. The CDR3 has 15 amino acids. In DNA, the CDR3 is TGTGCCAGCAATCCCGACGCCGGGACAAGCTACGAGCAGTACTTC. This translates into CASNPDAGTSYEQYF.

For the CDR3, the DNA is TGCGCCAGCAGCTTGGGACCGGGCTTGACTGGCTACACCTTC. It specifies CASSLGPGLTGYTF. This chain joins TRBV5-1 and TRBJ1-2; D not resolved. V was cut by 0 bases and J by 7 bases, with 13 bases left in between. The CDR3 consists of 14 residues. Germline V gene sequence: CDR1 SGHRS, CDR2 YFSETQ.

This chain joins TRBV6-5 and TRBJ2-3; unclear D gene. Trimming cost V 3 bases and J 0 bases, with 7 bases left between them. Germline V lookup: CDR1 MNHEY, CDR2 SVGAGI. The CDR3 covers 14 residues. The CDR3 bases are TGTGCCAGCAGTTATACGATTAGCACAGATACGCAGTATTTT. Its protein product is CASSYTISTDTQYF.

The genes are TRBV5-1 and TRBJ2-1, with TRBD2 identical over 13 bases. The V gene's germline CDR1 is SGHRS and CDR2 YFSETQ. V lost 2 bases and J lost 0; bases outside the gene matches: 2. The CDR3 spans 17 residues. In nucleotides, the CDR3 is TGCGCCAGCAGCTTCCGGACTAGCGGGAGCTCCTACAATGAGCAGTTCTTC. This sequence encodes CASSFRTSGSSYNEQFF. The full variable domain, in which reference TRBV5-1 and TRBJ2-1 provide the parts outside the CDR3, is KAGVTQTPRYLIKTRGQQVTLSCSPISGHRSVSWYQQTPGQGLQFLFEYFSETQRNKGNFPGRFSGRQFSNSRSEMNVSTLELGDSALYLCASSFRTSGSSYNEQFFGPGTRLTVL.

A few counts support this clone. The chain combines TRBV29-1 with TRBJ1-2, with 9 bases matching TRBD1. Per the germline V gene, CDR1 is SQVTM and CDR2 is ANQGSEA. J was trimmed by 4 bases and V by 6 bases; bases with no gene match: 3. The CDR3 has 12 residues. CDR3 sequence: CSVETGGYGYTF. The CDR3 nucleotides read TGCAGCGTGGAGACAGGGGGCTATGGCTACACCTTC.

The V and J genes are TRBV11-2 and TRBJ1-1, with 7 positions matching TRBD1. The V segment lost 8 bases and the J segment 3 bases; nucleotides outside the gene matches: 12. CDR3 size: 15 residues. Per the germline V gene, CDR1 is SGHAT and CDR2 is FQNNGV. The CDR3 nucleotides read TGTGCCAGCGACACGGGGACAGTGATGGACACTGAAGCTTTCTTT. Translated: CASDTGTVMDTEAFF.

V is TRBV11-1 and J is TRBJ2-1; 8 bases are shared with TRBD2. This CDR3 has 15 amino acids. Germline lookup yields CDR1 SGHAT and CDR2 FQDESV (reference sequence). The J segment lost 9 bases and the V segment lost 1 base, leaving 8 bases of the junction unmatched. The CDR3 DNA reads as TGTGCCAGCAGCTTAGACCCCGGGAGGGCGATTGAGCAGTTCTTC. Residues: CASSLDPGRAIEQFF.

The chain carries TRBV28 and TRBJ1-5; possibly TRBD1 for D (5 bases). Germline V CDR1 and CDR2: MDHEN, SYDVKM. This CDR3 is 15 amino acids long. V dropped 3 bases and J dropped 2 bases, with 11 bases sitting between them. The CDR3, as DNA: TGTGCCAGCAGTTTGGGGGGGGAGGGCAATCAGCCCCAGCATTTT. It specifies CASSLGGEGNQPQHF. The full variable domain, completed using reference TRBV28 and TRBJ1-5, is DVKVTQSSRYLVKRTGEKVFLECVQDMDHENMFWYRQDPGLGLRLIYFSYDVKMKEKGDIPEGYSVSREKKERFSLILESASTNQTSMYLCASSLGGEGNQPQHFGDGTRLSIL.